Presented here are 21 T cell receptor beta chains from one specimen sequenced in a study of cytomegalovirus exposure and HLA in healthy donors. PCR amplification relied on 60 Vbeta primers (plus 13 Jbeta primers). Sequencing was performed with immunoSEQ multiplex PCR; in TCRdb, only in-frame clones are kept and a portion is missing. This table has over 65,000 clones, roughly 80% appearing once. Sequenced material: PBMCs. These receptors were collected from a woman in her 40s in good health and CMV-seropositive.

The chain joins TRBV18 to TRBJ1-4; D gene unclear. Germline CDR1 and CDR2: KGHSH and LQKENI. V lost 2 bases, J lost 9 bases, and 7 bases lay in between. This CDR3 comprises 12 residues. The CDR3 is CASSPRGKKLFF. The CDR3 DNA reads as TGTGCCAGCTCACCAAGAGGAAAAAAACTGTTTTTT.

This clone has more than one count but fewer than ten. The V and J genes are TRBV2 and TRBJ2-7, with a weak D call TRBD2 (6 bases). V dropped 6 bases and J dropped 2 bases, with 14 bases sitting between them. This CDR3 is built from 14 residues. The germline V gene encodes CDR1 SNHLY and CDR2 FYNNEI. The CDR3 sequence: CASSHVGEAYEQYF. Written as DNA, the CDR3 is TGTGCCAGCAGCCACGTGGGGGAGGCCTACGAGCAGTACTTC.

This sequence joins TRBV6-1 and TRBJ2-3, with 8 bases matching TRBD2. Germline-derived CDR1 and CDR2 are MNHNS and SASEGT. This CDR3 region has 14 residues. Unmatched junction bases numbered 8, after V lost 7 bases and J lost 5 bases. CDR3 sequence: CASTKRGWVDTQYF. CDR3 sequence (DNA): TGTGCCAGCACCAAGCGGGGGTGGGTAGATACGCAGTATTTT.

The chain recombines TRBV28 with TRBJ1-2; weak D call: TRBD1 (5 bases). V lost 10 bases, J lost 0 bases, and 15 bases lay in between. The CDR3 is made up of 14 amino acids. Germline V gives CDR1 MDHEN, CDR2 SYDVKM. The CDR3 region has the DNA TGTGCCATCCGAGGCAGGGCCCCTAACTATGGCTACACCTTC. It yields the protein CAIRGRAPNYGYTF.

This rearrangement joins TRBV6-5 to TRBJ1-3; possibly TRBD1 for D (6 bases). The CDR3 totals 14 residues. V shed 5 bases and J shed 2 bases, with 10 bases lying between them. Germline V gene sequence: CDR1 MNHEY, CDR2 SVGAGI. The DNA for the CDR3 is TGTGCCAGCAGTCTACAGGGAGCTGGAAACACCATATATTTT. Its protein product is CASSLQGAGNTIYF.

The CDR3: CATSRERGTGTPNQPQHF. The DNA of the CDR3 is TGTGCCACCAGCAGAGAAAGGGGTACCGGGACACCCAATCAGCCCCAGCATTTT. The chain carries TRBV15 and TRBJ1-5; a weak D match, TRBD1 (6 bases). V lost 0 bases and J 3 bases, leaving 18 bases between the germline ends. Germline CDR1 and CDR2: LNHNV and YYDKDF (reference sequence). This CDR3 is built from 18 residues.

This chain connects TRBV4-3 to TRBJ1-2; 10 positions agree with TRBD1. The V gene's germline CDR1 is LGHNA and CDR2 YSLEER. The CDR3 extends over 17 amino acids. J lost 6 bases, V lost 0 bases, and 10 bases had no gene match. CDR3 sequence reads: CASSQDPPGQGGHGYTF. The CDR3 region has the DNA TGCGCCAGCAGCCAAGACCCCCCCGGACAGGGGGGTCATGGCTACACCTTC.

The chain carries TRBV15 and TRBJ1-6; D uncertain. Germline lookup yields CDR1 LNHNV and CDR2 YYDKDF (reference sequence). The germline V and J ends were trimmed by 6 bases and 7 bases, with 16 bases remaining between them. The CDR3 loop spans 15 amino acids. CDR3 in amino acids: CATSLFSRVNSPLHF. CDR3 nucleotide sequence: TGTGCCACCAGTCTGTTTTCGAGGGTCAATTCACCCCTCCACTTT.

A single count supports this clone. The chain recombines TRBV9 with TRBJ2-2; no clear D. V was trimmed by 1 base and J by 0 bases, leaving 7 bases between them. The CDR3 sequence is 15 residues long. The germline V gene encodes CDR1 SGDLS and CDR2 YYNGEE. The CDR3 nucleotides are TGTGCCAGCAGCGTACTTGGCCCGAACACCGGGGAGCTGTTTTTT. It translates to CASSVLGPNTGELFF.

The sample holds a few counts of this clone. The chain combines TRBV5-1 with TRBJ2-1, with TRBD1 as a possible D gene (6 bases). V dropped 5 bases and J dropped 8 bases, with 14 bases sitting between them. CDR1 is SGHRS, CDR2 YFSETQ, per germline. CDR3 size: 13 residues. This CDR3 reads CASRANREDEQFF. The CDR3 coding sequence is TGCGCCAGCAGAGCAAACAGGGAAGATGAGCAGTTCTTC. Supplemented by reference TRBV5-1 and TRBJ2-1, the full variable domain reads KAGVTQTPRYLIKTRGQQVTLSCSPISGHRSVSWYQQTPGQGLQFLFEYFSETQRNKGNFPGRFSGRQFSNSRSEMNVSTLELGDSALYLCASRANREDEQFFGPGTRLTVL.

The chain uses TRBV5-8 and TRBJ1-2, with TRBD1 matching over 9 bases. The V segment lost 4 bases and the J segment 5 bases; nucleotides outside the gene matches: 6. CDR1 and CDR2 from the germline V gene are SGHTS and YDEGEE. This CDR3 comprises 14 residues. CDR3 in amino acids: CASSLQTGGYGYTF. CDR3 DNA: TGTGCCAGCAGCCTCCAGACAGGGGGTTATGGCTACACCTTC.

The gene calls are TRBV27 and TRBJ1-2; tentative D call: TRBD1 (6 bases). CDR1 is MNHEY and CDR2 is SMNVEV in the germline V gene (reference sequence). CDR3 length: 16 residues. The ends were cut back, 0 bases at V and 3 bases at J, with 14 bases in the middle. CDR3 nucleotide sequence: TGTGCCAGCAGTTTATCGAAGAAACAGGGATACTATGGCTACACCTTC. Translated, it gives CASSLSKKQGYYGYTF.

This chain connects TRBV27 to TRBJ2-7; D perhaps matches TRBD2 (5 bases). The ends were cut back, 1 base at V and 1 base at J, with 11 bases in the middle. The CDR3 extends over 15 amino acids. The germline V gene has CDR1 MNHEY and CDR2 SMNVEV (reference sequence). CDR3 in amino acids: CASSLYYEGSYEQYF. For the CDR3, the DNA is TGTGCCAGCAGTTTATATTACGAGGGATCCTACGAGCAGTACTTC.

The V call is TRBV4-2, the J call TRBJ2-1; 8 nucleotides line up with TRBD2. This CDR3 spans 14 amino acids. Per germline, CDR1 LGHNA and CDR2 YNFKEQ. Trimming cost V 1 base and J 9 bases; bases outside gene matches: 5. CDR3 sequence reads: CASSQGWTSIEQFF. Written as DNA, the CDR3 is TGTGCCAGCAGCCAAGGGTGGACTAGCATTGAGCAGTTCTTC.

A note on this clone: At one end, the junction sequence differs from germline, possibly due to a read error. This chain joins TRBV2 and TRBJ2-7; tentatively, D is TRBD1 (6 bases). CDR1 is SNHLY and CDR2 is FYNNEI in the germline V gene. The length of the CDR3 is 13 residues. The CDR3 sequence is CASSEDSGQTRPF. CDR3 sequence (DNA): TGTGCCAGCAGTGAAGACTCAGGACAGACTCGTCCGTTC.

The V call is TRBV28, the J call TRBJ1-2, with 8 bases aligning to TRBD1. This CDR3 has 13 residues. V trimming: 5 bases; J trimming: 8 bases; junction bases outside the gene matches: 7. In germline, CDR1 is MDHEN, CDR2 SYDVKM. Here the CDR3 reads CASSAGGLWGYTF. DNA of the CDR3: TGTGCCAGCAGTGCAGGGGGCCTTTGGGGCTACACCTTC.

The chain is built from TRBV30 and TRBJ2-4; TRBD1 agrees at 8 bases. The CDR3 has 15 residues. Germline CDR1 and CDR2: GTSNPN and SVGIG (reference sequence). V gave up 1 base and J gave up 1 base; unmatched junction bases: 3. This chain's CDR3 is CAWSGDRRAKNIQYF. The CDR3 region has the DNA TGTGCCTGGAGTGGGGACAGGCGGGCCAAAAACATTCAGTACTTC.

This chain connects TRBV5-1 to TRBJ2-7; 11 positions match TRBD2. There are 15 residues in the CDR3. With 1 base clipped from V and 3 bases from J, the junction kept 3 bases outside the gene matches. Germline V gives CDR1 SGHRS, CDR2 YFSETQ. The CDR3 protein is CASSLPLAGGYEQYF. CDR3 coding DNA: TGCGCCAGCAGCTTGCCTCTAGCGGGGGGCTACGAGCAGTACTTC.

A single count supports this clone. V gene TRBV4-3 combines with J gene TRBJ2-3; 11 nucleotides align to TRBD2. V trimming: 5 bases; J trimming: 2 bases; junction bases outside the gene matches: 6. Germline V gives CDR1 LGHNA, CDR2 YSLEER. CDR3 length: 16 residues. The CDR3 DNA reads TGCGCCAGCAGCTATCGACTAGCGGGGACCACAGATACGCAGTATTTT. It codes for CASSYRLAGTTDTQYF.

Only a few counts were recorded for this clone. The chain joins TRBV5-1 to TRBJ2-7; D might be TRBD1 (6 bases). CDR1 SGHRS and CDR2 YFSETQ come from the germline V gene. This CDR3 contains 13 residues. Deletions cut 5 bases from V and 4 bases from J, with 13 bases between. In DNA form, the CDR3 reads TGCGCCAGCAGTCTCAGGGGCCCTTACGAGCAGTACTTC. Protein: CASSLRGPYEQYF.

The chain uses TRBV15 and TRBJ2-7; 9 bases are a match to TRBD1. V shed 0 bases and J 4 bases; nucleotides not matched to a gene: 4. The germline CDR1 and CDR2 sequences are LNHNV and YYDKDF (reference sequence). The CDR3 loop spans 15 amino acids. CDR3 DNA: TGTGCCACCAGCAGAGAGGGACAGGGAACGTACGAGCAGTACTTC. As protein: CATSREGQGTYEQYF.